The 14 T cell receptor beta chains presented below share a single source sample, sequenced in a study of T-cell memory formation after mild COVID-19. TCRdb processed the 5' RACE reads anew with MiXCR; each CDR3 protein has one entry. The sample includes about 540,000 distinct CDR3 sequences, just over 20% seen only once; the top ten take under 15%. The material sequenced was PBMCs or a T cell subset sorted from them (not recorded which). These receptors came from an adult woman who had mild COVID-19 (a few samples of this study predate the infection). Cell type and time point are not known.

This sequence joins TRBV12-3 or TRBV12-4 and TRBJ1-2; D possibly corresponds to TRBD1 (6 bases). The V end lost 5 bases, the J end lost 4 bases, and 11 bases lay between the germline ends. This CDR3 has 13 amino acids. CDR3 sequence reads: CASSRTAFYGYTF. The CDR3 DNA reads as TGTGCCAGCAGTCGGACAGCGTTCTATGGCTACACCTTC.

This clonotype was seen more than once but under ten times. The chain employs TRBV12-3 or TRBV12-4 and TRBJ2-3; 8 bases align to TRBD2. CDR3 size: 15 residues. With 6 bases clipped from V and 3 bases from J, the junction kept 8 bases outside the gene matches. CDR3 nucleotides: TGTGCCAGCAGGCCCCGGGGGGGCCAGACAGATACGCAGTATTTT. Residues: CASRPRGGQTDTQYF.

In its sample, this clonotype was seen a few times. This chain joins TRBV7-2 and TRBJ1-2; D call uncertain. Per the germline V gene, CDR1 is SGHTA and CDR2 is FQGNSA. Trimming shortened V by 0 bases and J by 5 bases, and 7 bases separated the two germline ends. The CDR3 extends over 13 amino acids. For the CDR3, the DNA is TGTGCCAGCAGCTTAGCACGGTTATATGGCTACACCTTC. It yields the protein CASSLARLYGYTF.

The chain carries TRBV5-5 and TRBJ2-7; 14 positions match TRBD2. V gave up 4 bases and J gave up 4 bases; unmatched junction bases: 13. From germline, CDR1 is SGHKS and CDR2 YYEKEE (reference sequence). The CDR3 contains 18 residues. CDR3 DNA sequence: TGTGCCAGCAGCGGACACATTCCGGGACTAGCGGGAGATTACGAGCAGTACTTC. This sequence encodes CASSGHIPGLAGDYEQYF.

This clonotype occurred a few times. CDR3 nucleotides: TGTGCCAGCAGCCCCAAGGCAGGGAGCTCCTACAATGAGCAGTTCTTC. Translating it yields CASSPKAGSSYNEQFF. The chain uses TRBV7-7 and TRBJ2-1; TRBD1 or TRBD2 may be the D gene (5 bases each). CDR3 length equals 16 residues. V shed 5 bases and J shed 0 bases, with 14 bases lying between them. CDR1 is SSHAT and CDR2 is FNYEAQ in the germline V gene (reference sequence).

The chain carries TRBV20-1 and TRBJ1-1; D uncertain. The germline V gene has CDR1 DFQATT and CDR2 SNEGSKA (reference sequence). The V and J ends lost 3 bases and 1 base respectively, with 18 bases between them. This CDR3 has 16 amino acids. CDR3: CSASLGPGRRNTEAFF. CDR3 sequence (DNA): TGCAGTGCTAGCTTGGGTCCGGGGAGAAGGAACACTGAAGCTTTCTTT.

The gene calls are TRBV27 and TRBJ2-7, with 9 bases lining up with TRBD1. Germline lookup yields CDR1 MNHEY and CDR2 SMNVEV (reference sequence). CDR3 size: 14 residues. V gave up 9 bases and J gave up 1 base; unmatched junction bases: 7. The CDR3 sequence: CASARQGESYEQYF. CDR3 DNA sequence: TGTGCCAGTGCCCGACAGGGGGAATCCTACGAGCAGTACTTC.

The CDR3 DNA reads TGTGCCAGCAGTTCCGGGTTCAATGGAGTCACCGGGGAGCTGTTTTTT. Translated, it gives CASSSGFNGVTGELFF. V usage is TRBV27 and J usage is TRBJ2-2; unclear D gene. V was trimmed by 4 bases and J by 4 bases, leaving 16 bases between them. Germline CDR1 reads MNHEY; CDR2 reads SMNVEV (reference sequence). The CDR3 runs 16 residues.

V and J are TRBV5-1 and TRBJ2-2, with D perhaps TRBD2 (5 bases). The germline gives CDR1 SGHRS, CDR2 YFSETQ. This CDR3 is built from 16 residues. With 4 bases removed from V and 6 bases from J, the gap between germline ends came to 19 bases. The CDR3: CASSPAPTSRAGELFF. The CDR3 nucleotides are TGCGCCAGCAGCCCAGCCCCCACATCGAGGGCCGGGGAGCTGTTTTTT.

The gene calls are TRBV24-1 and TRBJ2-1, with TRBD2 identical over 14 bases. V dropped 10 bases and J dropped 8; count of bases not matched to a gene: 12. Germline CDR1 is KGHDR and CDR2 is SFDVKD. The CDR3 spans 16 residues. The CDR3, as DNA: TGTGCCACGGGACTAGCGGGAGATTTGGGTGCGGATGAGCAGTTCTTC. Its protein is CATGLAGDLGADEQFF.

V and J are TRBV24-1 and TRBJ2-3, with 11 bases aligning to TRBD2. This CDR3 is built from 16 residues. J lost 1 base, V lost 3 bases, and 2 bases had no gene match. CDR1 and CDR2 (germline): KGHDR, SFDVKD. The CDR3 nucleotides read TGTGCCACCAGTGATATGACTAGCGGGGGCACAGATACGCAGTATTTT. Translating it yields CATSDMTSGGTDTQYF.

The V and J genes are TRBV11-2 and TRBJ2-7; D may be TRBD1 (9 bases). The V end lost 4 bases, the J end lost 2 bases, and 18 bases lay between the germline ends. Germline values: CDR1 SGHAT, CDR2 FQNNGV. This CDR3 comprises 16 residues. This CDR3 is CASSSLAGQGPYEQYF. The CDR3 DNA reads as TGTGCCAGCAGCTCCTTAGCGGGACAGGGACCCTACGAGCAGTACTTC.

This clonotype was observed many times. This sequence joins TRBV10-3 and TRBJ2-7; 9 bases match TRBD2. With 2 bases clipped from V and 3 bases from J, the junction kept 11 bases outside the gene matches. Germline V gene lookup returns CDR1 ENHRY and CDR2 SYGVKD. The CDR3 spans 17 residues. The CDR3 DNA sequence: TGTGCCATCAGTGAGGTTAGCGGGAGACGATCCCTCTACGAGCAGTACTTC. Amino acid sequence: CAISEVSGRRSLYEQYF.

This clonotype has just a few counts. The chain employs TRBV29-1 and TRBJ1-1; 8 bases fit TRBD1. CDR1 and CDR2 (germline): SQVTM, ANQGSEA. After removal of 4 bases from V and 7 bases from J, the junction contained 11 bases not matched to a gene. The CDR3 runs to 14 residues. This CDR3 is CSVVGTGGAYEAFF. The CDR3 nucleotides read TGCAGCGTTGTCGGGACAGGAGGGGCGTATGAAGCTTTCTTT. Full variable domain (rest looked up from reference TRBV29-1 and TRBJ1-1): SAVISQKPSRDICQRGTSLTIQCQVDSQVTMMFWYRQQPGQSLTLIATANQGSEATYESGFVIDKFPISRPNLTFSTLTVSNMSPEDSSIYLCSVVGTGGAYEAFFGQGTRLTVV.